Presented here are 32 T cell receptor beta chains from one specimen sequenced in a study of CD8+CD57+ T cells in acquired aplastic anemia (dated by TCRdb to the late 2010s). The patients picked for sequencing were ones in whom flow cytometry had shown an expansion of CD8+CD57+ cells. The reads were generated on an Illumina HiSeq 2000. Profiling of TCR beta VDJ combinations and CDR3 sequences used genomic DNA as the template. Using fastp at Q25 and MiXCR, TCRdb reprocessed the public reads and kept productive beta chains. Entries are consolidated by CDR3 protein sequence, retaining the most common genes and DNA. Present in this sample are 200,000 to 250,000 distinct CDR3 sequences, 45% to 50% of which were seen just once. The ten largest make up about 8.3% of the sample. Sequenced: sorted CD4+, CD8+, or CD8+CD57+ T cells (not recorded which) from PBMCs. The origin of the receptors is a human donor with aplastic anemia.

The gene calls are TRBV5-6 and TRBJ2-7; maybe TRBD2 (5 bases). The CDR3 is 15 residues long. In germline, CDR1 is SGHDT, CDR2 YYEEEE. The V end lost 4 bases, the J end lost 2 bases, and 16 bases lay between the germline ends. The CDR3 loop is CASSIYRDNAYEQYF. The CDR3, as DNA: TGTGCCAGCAGCATATATCGGGATAACGCCTACGAGCAGTACTTC.

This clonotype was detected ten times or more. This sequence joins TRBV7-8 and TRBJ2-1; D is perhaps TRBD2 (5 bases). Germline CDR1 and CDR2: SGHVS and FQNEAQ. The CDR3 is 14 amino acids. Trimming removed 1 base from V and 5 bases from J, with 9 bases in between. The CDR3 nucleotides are TGTGCCAGCAGCTTAGATAGACTAAACAATGAGCAGTTCTTC. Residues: CASSLDRLNNEQFF.

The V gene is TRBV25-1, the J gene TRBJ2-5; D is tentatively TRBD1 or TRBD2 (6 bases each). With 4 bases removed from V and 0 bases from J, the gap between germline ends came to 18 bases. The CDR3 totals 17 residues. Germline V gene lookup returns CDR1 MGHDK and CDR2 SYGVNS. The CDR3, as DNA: TGTGCCAGCAGTGCCCTAAGGGGGGAATCGTACCAAGAGACCCAGTACTTC. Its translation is CASSALRGESYQETQYF.

CDR3 residues: CSARVGIARGKLFF. The CDR3 nucleotides are TGCAGTGCTAGAGTAGGGATAGCGCGCGGAAAACTGTTTTTT. This chain connects TRBV20-1 to TRBJ1-4; D ambiguous. Germline V gives CDR1 DFQATT, CDR2 SNEGSKA (reference sequence). V gave up 1 base and J gave up 10 bases, with 16 bases separating them. CDR3 length: 14 amino acids.

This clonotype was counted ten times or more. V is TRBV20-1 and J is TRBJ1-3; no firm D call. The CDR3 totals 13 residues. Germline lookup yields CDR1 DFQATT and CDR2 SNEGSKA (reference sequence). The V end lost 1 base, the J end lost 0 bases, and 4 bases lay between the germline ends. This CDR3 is CSARGSSGNTIYF. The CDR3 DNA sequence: TGCAGTGCTAGAGGGTCCTCTGGAAACACCATATATTTT.

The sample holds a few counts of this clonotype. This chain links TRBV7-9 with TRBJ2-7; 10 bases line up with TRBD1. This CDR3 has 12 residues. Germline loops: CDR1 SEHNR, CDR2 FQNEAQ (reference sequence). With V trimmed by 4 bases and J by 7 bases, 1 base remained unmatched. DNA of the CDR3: TGTGCCAGCAGCTGGACAGGGGGTGAGCAGTACTTC. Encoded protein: CASSWTGGEQYF.

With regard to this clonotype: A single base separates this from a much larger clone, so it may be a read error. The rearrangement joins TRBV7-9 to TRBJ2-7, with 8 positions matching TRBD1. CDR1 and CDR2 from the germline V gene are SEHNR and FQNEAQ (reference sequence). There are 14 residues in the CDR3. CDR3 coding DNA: TGTGCCAGCAGCTTAGCGGGACAGGTCTACGGGCAGTACTTC. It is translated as CASSLAGQVYGQYF.

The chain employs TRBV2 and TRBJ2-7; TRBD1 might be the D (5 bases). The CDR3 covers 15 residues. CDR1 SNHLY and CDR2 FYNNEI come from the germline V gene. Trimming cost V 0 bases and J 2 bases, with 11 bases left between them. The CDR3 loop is CASSEAIGAPYEQYF. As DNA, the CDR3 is TGTGCCAGCAGTGAAGCAATAGGGGCCCCCTACGAGCAGTACTTC.

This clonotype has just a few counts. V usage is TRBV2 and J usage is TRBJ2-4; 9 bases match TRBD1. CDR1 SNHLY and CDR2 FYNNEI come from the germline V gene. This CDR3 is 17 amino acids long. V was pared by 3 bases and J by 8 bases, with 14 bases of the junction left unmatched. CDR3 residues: CASSDEAPGQGRDIQYF. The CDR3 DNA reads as TGTGCCAGCAGTGATGAGGCCCCGGGACAGGGTAGGGACATTCAGTACTTC.

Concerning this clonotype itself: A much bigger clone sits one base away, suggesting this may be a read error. The CDR3 DNA sequence: TGCAGTGCTGGAGAACGCGGACGGCTAGCGGGAGACGAGCAGTACTTC. This encodes CSAGERGRLAGDEQYF. V usage is TRBV20-1 and J usage is TRBJ2-7; TRBD2 matches at 10 bases. CDR1 is DFQATT, CDR2 SNEGSKA, per germline (reference sequence). The CDR3 is made up of 16 amino acids.

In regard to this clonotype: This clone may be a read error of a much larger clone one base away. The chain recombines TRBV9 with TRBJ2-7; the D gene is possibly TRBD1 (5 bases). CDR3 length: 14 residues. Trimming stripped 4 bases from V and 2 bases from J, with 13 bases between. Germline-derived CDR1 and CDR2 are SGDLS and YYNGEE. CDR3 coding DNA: TGTGCCAGCAGCTCTCGACAGATTACCTACGAGCAGTACTTC. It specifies CASSSRQITYEQYF.

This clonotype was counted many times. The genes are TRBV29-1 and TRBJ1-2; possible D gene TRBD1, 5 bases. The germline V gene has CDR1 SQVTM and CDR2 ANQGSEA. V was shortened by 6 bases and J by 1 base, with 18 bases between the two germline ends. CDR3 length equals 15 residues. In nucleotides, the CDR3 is TGCAGCGTGTGGGGCGCGGGGGAGATTAACTATGGCTACACCTTC. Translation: CSVWGAGEINYGYTF.

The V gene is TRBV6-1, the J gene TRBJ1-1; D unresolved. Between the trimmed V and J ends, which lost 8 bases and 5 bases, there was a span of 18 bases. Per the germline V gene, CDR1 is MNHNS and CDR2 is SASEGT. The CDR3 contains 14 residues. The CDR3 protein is CASLDWRERTEAFF. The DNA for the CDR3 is TGTGCCAGCCTAGATTGGAGAGAAAGGACTGAAGCTTTCTTT.

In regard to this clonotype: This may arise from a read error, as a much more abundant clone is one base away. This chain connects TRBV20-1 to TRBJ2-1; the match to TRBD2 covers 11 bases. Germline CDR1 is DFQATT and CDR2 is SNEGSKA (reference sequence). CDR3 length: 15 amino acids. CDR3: CSAPPLAGEGNERFF. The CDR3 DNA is TGCAGTGCTCCCCCACTAGCGGGAGAGGGGAATGAGCGGTTCTTC.

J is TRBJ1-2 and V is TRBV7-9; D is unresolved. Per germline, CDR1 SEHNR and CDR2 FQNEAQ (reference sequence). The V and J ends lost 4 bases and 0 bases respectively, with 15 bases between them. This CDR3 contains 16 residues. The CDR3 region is CASSSHFAQSNYGYTF. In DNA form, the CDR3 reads TGTGCCAGCAGCTCCCATTTTGCGCAGTCTAACTATGGCTACACCTTC.

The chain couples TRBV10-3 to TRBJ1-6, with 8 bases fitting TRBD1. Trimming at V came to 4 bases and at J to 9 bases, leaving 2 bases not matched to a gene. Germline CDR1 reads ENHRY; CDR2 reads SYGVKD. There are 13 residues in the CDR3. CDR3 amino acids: CAISGTGGSPLHF. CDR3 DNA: TGTGCCATCAGTGGCACAGGGGGTTCACCCCTCCACTTT.

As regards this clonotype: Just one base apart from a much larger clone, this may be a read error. CDR3 loop: CVSSLTDGGDEAFF. CDR3 nucleotide sequence: TGCGTCAGCAGCTTAACGGACGGAGGGGACGAAGCTTTCTTT. The V and J genes are TRBV5-1 and TRBJ1-1, with D perhaps TRBD1 (5 bases). This CDR3 has 14 amino acids. Per germline, CDR1 SGHRS and CDR2 YFSETQ.

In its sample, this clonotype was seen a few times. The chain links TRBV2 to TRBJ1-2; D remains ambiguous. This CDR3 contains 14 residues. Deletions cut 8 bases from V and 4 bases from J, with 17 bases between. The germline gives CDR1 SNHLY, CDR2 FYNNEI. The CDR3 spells CASFRESLLYGYTF. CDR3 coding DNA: TGTGCCAGCTTTCGGGAATCCCTGCTCTATGGCTACACCTTC.

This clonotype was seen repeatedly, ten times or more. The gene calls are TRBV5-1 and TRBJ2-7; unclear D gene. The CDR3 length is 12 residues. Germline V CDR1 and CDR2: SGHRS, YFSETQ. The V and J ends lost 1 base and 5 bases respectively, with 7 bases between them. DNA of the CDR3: TGCGCCAGCAGCTTGAGGGTCGACGAGCAGTACTTC. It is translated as CASSLRVDEQYF. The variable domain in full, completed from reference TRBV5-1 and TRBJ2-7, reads KAGVTQTPRYLIKTRGQQVTLSCSPISGHRSVSWYQQTPGQGLQFLFEYFSETQRNKGNFPGRFSGRQFSNSRSEMNVSTLELGDSALYLCASSLRVDEQYFGPGTRLTVT.

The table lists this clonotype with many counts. The CDR3 loop reads CASSGDMDRGYEQYF. The CDR3 DNA reads as TGTGCCAGCAGCGGGGATATGGACAGGGGCTACGAGCAGTACTTC. This chain joins TRBV9 and TRBJ2-7; 9 nucleotides align to TRBD1. CDR1 is SGDLS and CDR2 is YYNGEE in the germline V gene. With V trimmed by 3 bases and J by 3 bases, 7 bases remained unmatched. This CDR3 spans 15 amino acids.

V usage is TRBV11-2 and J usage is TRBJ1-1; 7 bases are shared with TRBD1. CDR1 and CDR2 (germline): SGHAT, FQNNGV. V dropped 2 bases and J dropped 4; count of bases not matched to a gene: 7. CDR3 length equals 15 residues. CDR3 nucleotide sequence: TGTGCCAGCAGCTTAAGACAGGGTTCGATCACTGAAGCTTTCTTT. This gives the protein CASSLRQGSITEAFF.

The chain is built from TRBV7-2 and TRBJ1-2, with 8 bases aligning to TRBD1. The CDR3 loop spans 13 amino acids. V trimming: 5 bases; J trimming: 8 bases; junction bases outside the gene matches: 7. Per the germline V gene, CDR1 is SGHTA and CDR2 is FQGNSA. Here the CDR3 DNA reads TGTGCCAGCAGCGCCGACAGGGGTCAAGGCTACACCTTC. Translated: CASSADRGQGYTF. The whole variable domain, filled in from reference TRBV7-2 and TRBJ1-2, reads GAGVSQSPSNKVTEKGKDVELRCDPISGHTALYWYRQSLGQGLEFLIYFQGNSAPDKSGLPSDRFSAERTGGSVSTLTIQRTQQEDSAVYLCASSADRGQGYTFGSGTRLTVV.

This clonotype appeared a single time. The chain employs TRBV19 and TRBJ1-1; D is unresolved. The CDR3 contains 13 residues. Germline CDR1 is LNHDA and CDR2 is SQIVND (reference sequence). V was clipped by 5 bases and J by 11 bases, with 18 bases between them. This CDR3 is CASSPKTITRAFF. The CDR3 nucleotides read TGTGCCAGTAGTCCAAAGACGATAACAAGGGCTTTCTTT.

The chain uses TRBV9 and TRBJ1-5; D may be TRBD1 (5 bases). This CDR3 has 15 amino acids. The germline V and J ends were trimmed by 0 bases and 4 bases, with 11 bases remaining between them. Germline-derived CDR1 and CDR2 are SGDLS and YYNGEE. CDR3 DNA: TGTGCCAGCAGCGTAGGTGCAGGGCGGAATCAGCCCCAGCATTTT. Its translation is CASSVGAGRNQPQHF.

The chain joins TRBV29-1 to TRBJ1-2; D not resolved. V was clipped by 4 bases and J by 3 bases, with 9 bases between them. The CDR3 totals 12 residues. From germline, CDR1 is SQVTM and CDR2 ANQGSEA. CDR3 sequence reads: CSVALEDYGYTF. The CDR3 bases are TGCAGCGTTGCGCTGGAGGACTATGGCTACACCTTC. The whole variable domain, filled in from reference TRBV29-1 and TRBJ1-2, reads SAVISQKPSRDICQRGTSLTIQCQVDSQVTMMFWYRQQPGQSLTLIATANQGSEATYESGFVIDKFPISRPNLTFSTLTVSNMSPEDSSIYLCSVALEDYGYTFGSGTRLTVV.

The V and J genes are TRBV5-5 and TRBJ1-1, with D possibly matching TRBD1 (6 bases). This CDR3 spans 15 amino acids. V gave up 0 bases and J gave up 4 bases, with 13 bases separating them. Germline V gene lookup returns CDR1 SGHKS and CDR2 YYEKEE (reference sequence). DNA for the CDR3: TGTGCCAGCAGCTTGGAGGGGGGGTGGGTCACTGAAGCTTTCTTT. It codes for CASSLEGGWVTEAFF.

The CDR3 protein is CSAREGAEGYTF. CDR3 nucleotides: TGCAGTGCTAGAGAAGGTGCTGAGGGCTACACCTTC. The chain recombines TRBV20-1 with TRBJ1-2; D is undetermined. This CDR3 region has 12 residues. In germline, CDR1 is DFQATT, CDR2 SNEGSKA (reference sequence). V shed 0 bases and J shed 8 bases, with 10 bases lying between them.

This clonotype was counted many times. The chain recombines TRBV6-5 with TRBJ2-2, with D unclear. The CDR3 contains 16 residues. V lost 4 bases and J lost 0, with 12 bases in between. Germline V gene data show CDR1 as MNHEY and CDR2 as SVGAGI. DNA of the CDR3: TGTGCCAGCAGTTCAGGAGACCTCGCGAACACCGGGGAGCTGTTTTTT. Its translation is CASSSGDLANTGELFF.

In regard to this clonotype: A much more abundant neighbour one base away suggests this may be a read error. CDR3 protein: CASHCGGSTEAFF. The DNA for the CDR3 is TGTGCCAGCCACTGCGGGGGATCCACTGAAGCTTTCTTT. The chain joins TRBV7-6 to TRBJ1-1, with D maybe TRBD1 (5 bases). V was shortened by 8 bases and J by 4 bases, with 14 bases between the two germline ends. From germline, CDR1 is SGHVS and CDR2 FNYEAQ. The CDR3 spans 13 residues. The variable domain in full, with the rest retrieved from reference TRBV7-6 and TRBJ1-1, is GAGVSQSPRYKVTKRGQDVALRCDPISGHVSLYWYRQALGQGPEFLTYFNYEAQQDKSGLPNDRFSAERPEGSISTLTIQRTEQRDSAMYRCASHCGGSTEAFFGQGTRLTVV.

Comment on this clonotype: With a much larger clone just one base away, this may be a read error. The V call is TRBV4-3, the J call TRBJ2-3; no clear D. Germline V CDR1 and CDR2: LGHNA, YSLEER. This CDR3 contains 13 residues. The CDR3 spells CASSQDSTDAQYF. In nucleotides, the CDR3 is TGCGCCAGCAGCCAAGATAGCACAGATGCGCAGTATTTT.

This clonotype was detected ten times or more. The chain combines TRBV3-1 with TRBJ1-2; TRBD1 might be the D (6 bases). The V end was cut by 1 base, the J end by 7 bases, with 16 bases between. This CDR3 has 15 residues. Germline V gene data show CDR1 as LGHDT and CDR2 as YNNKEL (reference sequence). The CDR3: CASSQADPGVSGYTF. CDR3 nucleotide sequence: TGTGCCAGCAGCCAAGCCGATCCAGGGGTTAGTGGCTACACCTTC.

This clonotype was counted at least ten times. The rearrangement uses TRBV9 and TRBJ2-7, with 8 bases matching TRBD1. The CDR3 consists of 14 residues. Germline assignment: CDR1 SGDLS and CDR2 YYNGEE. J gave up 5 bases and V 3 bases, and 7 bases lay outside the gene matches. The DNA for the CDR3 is TGTGCCAGCAGCGCGGGCTCAGGGGGCGACGAGCAGTACTTC. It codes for CASSAGSGGDEQYF. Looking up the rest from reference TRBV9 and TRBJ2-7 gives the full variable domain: DSGVTQTPKHLITATGQRVTLRCSPRSGDLSVYWYQQSLDQGLQFLIQYYNGEERAKGNILERFSAQQFPDLHSELNLSSLELGDSALYFCASSAGSGGDEQYFGPGTRLTVT.